The clone carrying this T cell receptor (beta chain) was detected only once. CDR3 size: 16 residues. Trimming took 0 bases from V and 6 from J, leaving 16 bases between them. Germline lookup yields CDR1 SGHRS and CDR2 YFSETQ. This sample was taken from a study of blood T cell repertoires in COVID-19. Looking at the study overall: Acute and convalescent COVID-19 specimens originated in the United States, Italy and Spain. The analysed material was cDNA or gDNA that came from T cells, B-cell-depleted T cells, or PBMCs.

Per the study methods: Reference gene primer amplification yielded estimated nucleated cell counts. Libraries were prepared by immunoSEQ multiplex PCR; TCRdb keeps only in-frame clonotypes and omits some of them. V and J calls and clone size are given by that table; D and trimming were obtained from the DNA. Of approximately 170,000 clones listed, 75% to 90% are singletons. Seattle researchers signed up patients amid active infection and tracked them longitudinally. The chain combines TRBV5-1 with TRBJ2-1, with D possibly matching TRBD2 (5 bases). This receptor was identified in a woman between 70 and 85 years old with COVID-19, enrolled during active disease. What was sequenced was peripheral blood. CDR3 nucleotides: TGCGCCAGCAGCTTGGTTGGCTCTCTCGCGGGCAATGAGCAGTTCTTC. Translated: CASSLVGSLAGNEQFF.